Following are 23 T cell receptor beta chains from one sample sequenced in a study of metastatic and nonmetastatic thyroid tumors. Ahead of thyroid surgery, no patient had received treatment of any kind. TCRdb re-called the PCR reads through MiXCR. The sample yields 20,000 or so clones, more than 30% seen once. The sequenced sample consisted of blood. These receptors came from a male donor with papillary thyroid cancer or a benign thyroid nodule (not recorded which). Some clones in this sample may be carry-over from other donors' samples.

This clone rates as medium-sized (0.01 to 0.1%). This CDR3 is CASSHPNQETQYF. The CDR3 bases are TGTGCCAGCAGTCACCCTAACCAAGAGACCCAGTACTTC. This chain connects TRBV6-2 or TRBV6-3 to TRBJ2-5; D gene uncertain. This CDR3 is 13 amino acids long. Trimming pared 5 bases from V and 0 bases from J, leaving 7 bases between. Germline-derived CDR1 and CDR2 are MNHEY and SVGEGT.

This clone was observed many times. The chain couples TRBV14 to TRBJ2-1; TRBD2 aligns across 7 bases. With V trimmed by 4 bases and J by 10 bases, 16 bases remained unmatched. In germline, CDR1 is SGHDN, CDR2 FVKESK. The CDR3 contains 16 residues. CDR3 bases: TGTGCCAGCAGCCGAGAATTCAGCGGGGCCCGAGACGAGCAGTTCTTC. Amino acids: CASSREFSGARDEQFF.

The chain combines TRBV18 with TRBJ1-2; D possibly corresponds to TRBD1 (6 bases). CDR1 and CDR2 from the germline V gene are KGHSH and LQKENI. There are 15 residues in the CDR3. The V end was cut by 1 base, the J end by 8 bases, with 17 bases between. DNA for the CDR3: TGTGCCAGCTCACCACTAGGACAGAACTTTGGCGGCTACACCTTC. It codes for CASSPLGQNFGGYTF.

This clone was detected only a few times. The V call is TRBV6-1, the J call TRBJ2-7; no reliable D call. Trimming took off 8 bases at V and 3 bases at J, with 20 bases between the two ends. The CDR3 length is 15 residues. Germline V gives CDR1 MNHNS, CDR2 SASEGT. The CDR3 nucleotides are TGTGCCAGCTACGATTCGAGTACAGAGTTCTACGAGCAGTACTTC. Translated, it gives CASYDSSTEFYEQYF.

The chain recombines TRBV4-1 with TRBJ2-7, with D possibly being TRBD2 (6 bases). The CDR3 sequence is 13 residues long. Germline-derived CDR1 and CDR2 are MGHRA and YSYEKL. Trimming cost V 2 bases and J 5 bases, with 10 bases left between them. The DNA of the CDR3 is TGCGCCAGCAGCCAATTCGGGGGTCACGAGCAGTACTTC. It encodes CASSQFGGHEQYF.

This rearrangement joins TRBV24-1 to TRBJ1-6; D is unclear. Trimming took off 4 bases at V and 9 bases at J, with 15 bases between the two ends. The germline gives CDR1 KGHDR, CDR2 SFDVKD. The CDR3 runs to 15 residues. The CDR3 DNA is TGTGCCACCAGTGAGGCCGGGAGGGAGGTTTCACCCCTCCACTTT. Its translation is CATSEAGREVSPLHF.

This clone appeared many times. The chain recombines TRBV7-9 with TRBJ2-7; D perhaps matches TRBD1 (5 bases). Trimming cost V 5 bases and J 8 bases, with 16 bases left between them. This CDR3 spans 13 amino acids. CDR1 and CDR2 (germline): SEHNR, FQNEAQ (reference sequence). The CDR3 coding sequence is TGTGCCAGCAGCCCAACCCAACAGGCCCAGCAGTACTTC. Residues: CASSPTQQAQQYF.

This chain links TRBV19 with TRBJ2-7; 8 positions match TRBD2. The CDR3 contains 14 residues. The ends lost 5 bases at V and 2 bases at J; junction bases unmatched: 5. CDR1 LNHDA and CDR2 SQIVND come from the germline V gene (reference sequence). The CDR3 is CASSLLAAPYEQYF. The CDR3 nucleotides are TGTGCCAGTAGTTTACTAGCGGCCCCCTACGAGCAGTACTTC.

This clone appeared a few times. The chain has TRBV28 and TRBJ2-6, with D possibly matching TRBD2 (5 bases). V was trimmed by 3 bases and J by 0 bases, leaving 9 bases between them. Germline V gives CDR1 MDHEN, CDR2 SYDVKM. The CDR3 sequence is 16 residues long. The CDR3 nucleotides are TGTGCCAGCAGTTTCACCGGGATCTCTGGGGCCAACGTCCTGACTTTC. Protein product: CASSFTGISGANVLTF. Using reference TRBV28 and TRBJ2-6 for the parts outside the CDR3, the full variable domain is DVKVTQSSRYLVKRTGEKVFLECVQDMDHENMFWYRQDPGLGLRLIYFSYDVKMKEKGDIPEGYSVSREKKERFSLILESASTNQTSMYLCASSFTGISGANVLTFGAGSRLTVL.

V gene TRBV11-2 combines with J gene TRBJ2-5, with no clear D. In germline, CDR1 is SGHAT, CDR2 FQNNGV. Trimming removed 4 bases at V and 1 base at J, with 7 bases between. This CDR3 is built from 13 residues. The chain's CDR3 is CASSYNTQETQYF. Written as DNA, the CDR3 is TGTGCCAGCAGCTATAACACCCAAGAGACCCAGTACTTC.

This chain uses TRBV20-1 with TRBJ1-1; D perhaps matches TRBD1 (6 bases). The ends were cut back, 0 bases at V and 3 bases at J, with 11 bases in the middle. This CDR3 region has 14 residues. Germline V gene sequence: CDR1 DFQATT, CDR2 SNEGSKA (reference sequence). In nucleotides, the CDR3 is TGCAGTGCTAGAGATAACGGGGGCCACACTGAAGCTTTCTTT. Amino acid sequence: CSARDNGGHTEAFF.

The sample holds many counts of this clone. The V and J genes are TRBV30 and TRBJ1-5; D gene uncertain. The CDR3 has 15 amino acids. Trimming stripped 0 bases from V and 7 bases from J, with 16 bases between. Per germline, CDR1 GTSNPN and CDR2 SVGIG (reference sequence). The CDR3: CAWSVKGKGGQPQHF. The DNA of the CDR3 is TGTGCCTGGAGTGTCAAGGGCAAGGGAGGACAGCCCCAGCATTTT.

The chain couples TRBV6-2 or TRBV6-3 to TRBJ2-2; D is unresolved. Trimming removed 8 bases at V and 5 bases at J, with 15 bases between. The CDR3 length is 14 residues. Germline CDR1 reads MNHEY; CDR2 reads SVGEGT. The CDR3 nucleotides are TGTGCCAGCCTGGGAAGGATGGGGACCGGGGAGCTGTTTTTT. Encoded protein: CASLGRMGTGELFF.

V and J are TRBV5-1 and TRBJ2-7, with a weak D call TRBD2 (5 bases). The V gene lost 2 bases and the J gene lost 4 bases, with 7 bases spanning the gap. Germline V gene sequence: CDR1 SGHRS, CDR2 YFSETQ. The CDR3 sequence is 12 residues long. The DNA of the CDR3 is TGCGCCAGCAGCTTACGGGGTTACGAGCAGTACTTC. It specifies CASSLRGYEQYF.

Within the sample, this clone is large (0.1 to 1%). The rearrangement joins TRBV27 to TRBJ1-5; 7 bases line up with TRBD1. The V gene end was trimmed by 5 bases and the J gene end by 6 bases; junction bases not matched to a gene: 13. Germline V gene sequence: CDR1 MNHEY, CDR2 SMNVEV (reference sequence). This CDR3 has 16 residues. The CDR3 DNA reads TGTGCCAGCAGTAAAACAGGGGAAATGAGTTTTCAGCCCCAGCATTTT. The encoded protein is CASSKTGEMSFQPQHF.

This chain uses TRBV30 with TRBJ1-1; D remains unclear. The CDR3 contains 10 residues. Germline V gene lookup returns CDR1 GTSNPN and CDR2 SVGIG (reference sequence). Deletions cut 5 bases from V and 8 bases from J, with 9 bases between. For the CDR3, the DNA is TGTGCCTGGGGGGTTAGGGAAGCTTTCTTT. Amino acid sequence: CAWGVREAFF.

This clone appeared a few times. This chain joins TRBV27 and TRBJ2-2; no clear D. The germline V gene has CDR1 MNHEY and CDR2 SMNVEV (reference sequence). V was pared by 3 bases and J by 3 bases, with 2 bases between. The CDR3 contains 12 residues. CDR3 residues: CASSFYTGELFF. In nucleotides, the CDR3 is TGTGCCAGCAGTTTCTACACCGGGGAGCTGTTTTTT.

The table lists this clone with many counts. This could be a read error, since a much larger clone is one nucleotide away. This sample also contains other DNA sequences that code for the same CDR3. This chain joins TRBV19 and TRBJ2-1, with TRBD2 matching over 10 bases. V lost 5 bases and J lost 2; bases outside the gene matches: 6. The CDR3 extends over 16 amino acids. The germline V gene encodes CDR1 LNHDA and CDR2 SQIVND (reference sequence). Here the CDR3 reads CASSPGLAVAYNEQFF. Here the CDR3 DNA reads TGTGCCAGTAGTCCTGGACTAGCGGTGGCCTACAATGAGCAGTTCTTC.

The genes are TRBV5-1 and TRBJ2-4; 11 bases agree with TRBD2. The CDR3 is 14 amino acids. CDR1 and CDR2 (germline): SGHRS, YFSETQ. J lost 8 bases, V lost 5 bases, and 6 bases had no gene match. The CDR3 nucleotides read TGCGCCAGCAGGACTAGCGGGACGGGAGACATTCAGTACTTC. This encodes CASRTSGTGDIQYF.

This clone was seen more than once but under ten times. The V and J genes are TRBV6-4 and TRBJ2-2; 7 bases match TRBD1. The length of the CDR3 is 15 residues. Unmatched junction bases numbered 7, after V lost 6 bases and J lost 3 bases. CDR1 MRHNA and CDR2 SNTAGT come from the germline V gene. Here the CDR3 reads CASSATGADTGELFF. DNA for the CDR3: TGTGCCAGCAGCGCAACAGGGGCGGACACCGGGGAGCTGTTTTTT.

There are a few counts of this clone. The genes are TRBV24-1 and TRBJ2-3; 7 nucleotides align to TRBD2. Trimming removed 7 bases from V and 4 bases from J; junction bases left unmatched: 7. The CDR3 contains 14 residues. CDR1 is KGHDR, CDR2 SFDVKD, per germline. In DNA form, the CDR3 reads TGTGCCACCAGCCCCGGGGGGTTGGCAGATACGCAGTATTTT. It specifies CATSPGGLADTQYF.

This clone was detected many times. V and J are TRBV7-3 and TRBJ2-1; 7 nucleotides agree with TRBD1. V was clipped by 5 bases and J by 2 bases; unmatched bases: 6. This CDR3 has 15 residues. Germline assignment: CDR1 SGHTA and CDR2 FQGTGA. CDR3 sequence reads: CASSPDRVPYNEQFF. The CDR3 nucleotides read TGTGCCAGCAGCCCAGACAGGGTACCCTACAATGAGCAGTTCTTC.

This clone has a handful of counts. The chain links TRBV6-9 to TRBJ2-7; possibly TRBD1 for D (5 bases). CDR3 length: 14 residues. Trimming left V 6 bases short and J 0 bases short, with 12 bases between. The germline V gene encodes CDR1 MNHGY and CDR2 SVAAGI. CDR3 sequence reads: CASRGQMSSYEQYF. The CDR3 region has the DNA TGTGCCAGCAGAGGACAAATGAGCTCCTACGAGCAGTACTTC.